The rows below give T cell receptor beta chains drawn from one sample of a study of T-cell reconstitution after alpha-beta-depleted transplantation in children. TCRdb itself ran the PCR reads through MiXCR, one entry per CDR3 protein. The sample yields over 550,000 distinct CDR3 sequences, 8% to 11% seen once. This specimen consisted of PBMCs from the stem cell graft donor, obtained from the stem cell graft. Receptors were obtained from a human donor who donated a stem cell graft to a child with acute myeloid leukemia. Both conserved end residues are part of each CDR3. Each record gives: J gene, clone size, D gene, V gene, CDR3 protein, CDR3 DNA. The D gene is left open where the match is weak. Rows may omit the clone size; those that give it use once, few, many or a size class.

j_gene: TRBJ2-4; abundance: .; d_gene: TRBD2; v_gene: TRBV7-2; CDR3aa: CASSFASGRKAKNIQYF; CDR3nt: TGTGCCAGCAGCTTCGCTAGCGGACGAAAAGCCAAAAACATTCAGTACTTC
j_gene: TRBJ2-2; abundance: few; d_gene: TRBD2; v_gene: TRBV7-3; CDR3aa: CASSPWTSGRAAGELFF; CDR3nt: TGTGCCAGCAGCCCTTGGACTAGCGGGAGGGCAGCCGGGGAGCTGTTTTTT
j_gene: TRBJ2-2; abundance: few; d_gene: TRBD2; v_gene: TRBV9; CDR3aa: CASSPTSGSLGGELFF; CDR3nt: TGTGCCAGCAGCCCGACTAGCGGGTCACTTGGCGGGGAGCTGTTTTTT
j_gene: TRBJ2-4; abundance: many; d_gene: TRBD2; v_gene: TRBV7-2; CDR3aa: CASSLVVLAGLENIQYF; CDR3nt: TGTGCCAGCAGCTTAGTAGTGCTAGCGGGACTGGAAAACATTCAGTACTTC
j_gene: TRBJ1-5; abundance: .; d_gene: TRBD1; v_gene: TRBV5-1; CDR3aa: CASSLGQANQPQHF; CDR3nt: TGCGCCAGCAGCCTCGGACAGGCCAATCAGCCCCAGCATTTT
j_gene: TRBJ2-2; abundance: many; d_gene: .; v_gene: TRBV9; CDR3aa: CASSVDRDVTGELFF; CDR3nt: TGTGCCAGCAGCGTAGACAGGGACGTCACCGGGGAGCTGTTTTTT
j_gene: TRBJ2-5; abundance: .; d_gene: .; v_gene: TRBV2; CDR3aa: CASSRDSLRETQYF; CDR3nt: TGTGCCAGCAGTCGGGACTCCCTGAGGGAGACCCAGTACTTC
j_gene: TRBJ2-1; abundance: .; d_gene: TRBD2; v_gene: TRBV7-2; CDR3aa: CASSLGGAGAPYNEQFF; CDR3nt: TGTGCCAGCAGCTTAGGGGGAGCGGGAGCCCCCTACAATGAGCAGTTCTTC
j_gene: TRBJ1-1; abundance: .; d_gene: .; v_gene: TRBV6-1; CDR3aa: CASSLGGDHTEAFF; CDR3nt: TGTGCCAGCAGCTTGGGGGGGGACCACACTGAAGCTTTCTTT
j_gene: TRBJ2-2; abundance: .; d_gene: TRBD2; v_gene: TRBV20-1; CDR3aa: CSAPRTSGSRYTGELFF; CDR3nt: TGCAGTGCTCCGAGGACTAGCGGGAGTCGGTACACCGGGGAGCTGTTTTTT
j_gene: TRBJ2-2; abundance: .; d_gene: TRBD1; v_gene: TRBV5-1; CDR3aa: CASSLEPQGATGELFF; CDR3nt: TGCGCCAGCAGCTTGGAACCCCAGGGGGCCACCGGGGAGCTGTTTTTT
j_gene: TRBJ2-1; abundance: many; d_gene: TRBD2; v_gene: TRBV3-1; CDR3aa: CASQAGRSYNEQFF; CDR3nt: TGTGCCAGCCAAGCGGGACGCTCCTACAATGAGCAGTTCTTC
j_gene: TRBJ2-1; abundance: .; d_gene: .; v_gene: TRBV11-2; CDR3aa: CASSLEPDYNEQFF; CDR3nt: TGTGCCAGCAGCTTAGAGCCAGACTACAATGAGCAGTTCTTC
j_gene: TRBJ1-3; abundance: .; d_gene: .; v_gene: TRBV28; CDR3aa: CASSHLGSEGNTIYF; CDR3nt: TGTGCCAGCAGCCACCTGGGGTCAGAAGGAAACACCATATATTTT
j_gene: TRBJ2-5; abundance: many; d_gene: .; v_gene: TRBV3-1; CDR3aa: CASSPRGIQETQYF; CDR3nt: TGTGCCAGCAGCCCCAGAGGGATTCAAGAGACCCAGTACTTC
j_gene: TRBJ2-1; abundance: few; d_gene: TRBD2; v_gene: TRBV29-1; CDR3aa: CSAEGDYSYNEQFF; CDR3nt: TGCAGCGCCGAAGGGGACTACTCCTACAATGAGCAGTTCTTC
j_gene: TRBJ2-3; abundance: few; d_gene: TRBD1; v_gene: TRBV3-1; CDR3aa: CASSFRQGPTDTQYF; CDR3nt: TGTGCCAGCAGCTTCAGACAGGGGCCCACAGATACGCAGTATTTT
j_gene: TRBJ1-2; abundance: .; d_gene: .; v_gene: TRBV10-3; CDR3aa: CAISGPDGGYTF; CDR3nt: TGTGCCATCAGTGGGCCCGACGGGGGCTACACCTTC
j_gene: TRBJ2-3; abundance: many; d_gene: TRBD2; v_gene: TRBV28; CDR3aa: CASRLGLAGDTQYF; CDR3nt: TGTGCCAGCAGGCTGGGACTAGCGGGAGATACGCAGTATTTT
j_gene: TRBJ2-5; abundance: .; d_gene: .; v_gene: TRBV15; CDR3aa: CATSRAGVRETQYF; CDR3nt: TGTGCCACCAGCAGAGCGGGAGTTCGGGAGACCCAGTACTTC
j_gene: TRBJ2-3; abundance: .; d_gene: .; v_gene: TRBV11-2; CDR3aa: CASSLDLWGRRTDTQYF; CDR3nt: TGTGCCAGCAGCTTAGATTTGTGGGGTAGACGCACAGATACGCAGTATTTT
j_gene: TRBJ2-5; abundance: many; d_gene: TRBD2; v_gene: TRBV20-1; CDR3aa: CSARETSGRQETQYF; CDR3nt: TGCAGTGCTAGGGAGACTAGCGGGAGGCAAGAGACCCAGTACTTC
j_gene: TRBJ1-4; abundance: many; d_gene: .; v_gene: TRBV12-3/TRBV12-4; CDR3aa: CASSPDTLNEKLFF; CDR3nt: TGTGCCAGCAGCCCCGACACTCTTAATGAAAAACTGTTTTTT
j_gene: TRBJ2-4; abundance: .; d_gene: .; v_gene: TRBV20-1; CDR3aa: CSASGGGGVAKNIQYF; CDR3nt: TGCAGTGCTAGCGGCGGAGGGGGCGTAGCCAAAAACATTCAGTACTTC
j_gene: TRBJ1-5; abundance: .; d_gene: .; v_gene: TRBV18; CDR3aa: CASSPGLMVQPQHF; CDR3nt: TGTGCCAGCTCACCAGGGCTAATGGTTCAGCCCCAGCATTTT
j_gene: TRBJ2-7; abundance: many; d_gene: .; v_gene: TRBV6-1; CDR3aa: CASRMNYEQYF; CDR3nt: TGTGCCAGCAGAATGAACTACGAGCAGTACTTC
j_gene: TRBJ2-7; abundance: few; d_gene: .; v_gene: TRBV9; CDR3aa: CASSVGQRAYEQYF; CDR3nt: TGTGCCAGCAGCGTTGGACAGAGGGCCTACGAGCAGTACTTC